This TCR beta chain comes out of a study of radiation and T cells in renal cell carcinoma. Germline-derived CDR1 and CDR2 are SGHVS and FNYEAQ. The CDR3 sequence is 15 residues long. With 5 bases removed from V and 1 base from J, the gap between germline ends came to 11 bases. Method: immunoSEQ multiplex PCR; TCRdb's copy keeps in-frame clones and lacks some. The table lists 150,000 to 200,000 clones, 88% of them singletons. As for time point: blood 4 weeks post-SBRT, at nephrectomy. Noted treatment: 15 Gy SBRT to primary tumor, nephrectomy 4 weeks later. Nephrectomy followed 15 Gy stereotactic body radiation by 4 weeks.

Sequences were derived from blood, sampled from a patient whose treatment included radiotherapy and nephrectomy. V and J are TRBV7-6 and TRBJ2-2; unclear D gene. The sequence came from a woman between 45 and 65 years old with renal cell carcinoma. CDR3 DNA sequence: TGTGCCAGCAGCCCGGCTGTCCTGAACACCGGGGAGCTGTTTTTT. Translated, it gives CASSPAVLNTGELFF.